Below, one T cell receptor (beta chain) is given with its context. The antigen is undetermined. These data come from a study of chemoradiotherapy in HPV16-positive cancers. For the study at large: Candidate HPV-specific clones and shared TCR motifs came from two HPV16-positive patients.

Repertoires were sampled repeatedly during chemoradiotherapy. Study-wide results and limits: Candidate HPV-specific clones and E7-related TCR motifs grew in tumor during treatment. In HPV16-positive patients, HPV-responsive T-cell expansion tracked better recurrence-free survival.

TCRdb's copy holds only in-frame clones and misses some; the assay was immunoSEQ multiplex PCR. Among about 34,000 clones listed, approximately 90% were seen once. This CDR3 has 14 amino acids. V shed 8 bases and J 4 bases; nucleotides not matched to a gene: 10. This chain uses TRBV23-1 with TRBJ2-5, with TRBD1 identical over 7 bases. TRBV23-1 carries the ORF label, with uncertain function. The receptor comes from a human donor with HPV-associated anogenital cancer. The source was blood, collected from a patient who underwent chemoradiotherapy. This CDR3 reads CASAPTGTGETQYF. DNA for the CDR3: TGCGCCAGCGCCCCGACAGGGACCGGAGAGACCCAGTACTTC.